Below, 6 T cell receptor beta chains from the same sample are listed, as sequenced in a study of T cell changes during pregnancy in multiple sclerosis. Libraries were prepared by immunoSEQ multiplex PCR; TCRdb keeps only in-frame clonotypes and omits some of them. The repertoire holds about 92,000 clones, with 92% as singletons. This specimen was peripheral blood, taken in the first trimester of pregnancy. These receptors originate from a female donor with multiple sclerosis, enrolled in a pregnancy study.

The chain links TRBV28 to TRBJ2-3, with TRBD2 matching over 10 bases. J lost 2 bases, V lost 6 bases, and 11 bases had no gene match. Looked up from germline, CDR1 is MDHEN and CDR2 is SYDVKM. The CDR3 runs to 17 residues. CDR3 bases: TGTGCCAGCAGGTACCGAATCACTAGCGGGGTCACAGATACGCAGTATTTT. Translation gives CASRYRITSGVTDTQYF.

The chain employs TRBV27 and TRBJ2-7; 8 bases agree with TRBD2. The germline CDR1 and CDR2 sequences are MNHEY and SMNVEV (reference sequence). The CDR3 totals 14 residues. Losses at the gene ends were 6 bases for V and 4 bases for J; bases not matched to a gene: 8. The CDR3 DNA reads as TGTGCCAGCAGCTCAGGGACTAGGATGTACGAGCAGTACTTC. Its translation is CASSSGTRMYEQYF.

The chain recombines TRBV4-3 with TRBJ2-2; maybe TRBD1 (5 bases). Trimming pared 0 bases from V and 5 bases from J, leaving 10 bases between. Germline V gene sequence: CDR1 LGHNA, CDR2 YSLEER. This CDR3 comprises 15 residues. CDR3 region: CASSQDIDRTGELFF. CDR3 in DNA: TGCGCCAGCAGCCAAGATATCGACAGAACCGGGGAGCTGTTTTTT.

CDR3 DNA sequence: TGCGCCAGCCCCCCTCTGGGCAGCCCTTATGGCTACACCTTC. It is translated as CASPPLGSPYGYTF. The rearrangement joins TRBV23-1 to TRBJ1-2; the D is unclear. TRBV23-1 falls under the ORF class, with uncertain function. V was cut by 8 bases and J by 5 bases, with 18 bases left in between. This CDR3 comprises 14 residues.

This clone was detected a few times. A junction boundary mismatches the germline segment, possibly from a read error. The V and J genes are TRBV9 and TRBJ1-2; D possibly corresponds to TRBD1 (5 bases). This CDR3 spans 14 amino acids. Germline CDR1 reads SGDLS; CDR2 reads YYNGEE. The CDR3 loop is CASSVGTIGDGYTF. Written as DNA, the CDR3 is TGTGCCAGCAGTGTAGGCACGATAGGGGATGGCTACACCTTC.

This chain links TRBV28 with TRBJ1-5; no definite D call. Per germline, CDR1 MDHEN and CDR2 SYDVKM. The CDR3 length is 11 residues. V was shortened by 10 bases and J by 11 bases, with 15 bases between the two germline ends. DNA for the CDR3: TGTGCCACCTCCGGAGGCCCGGCCCAGCATTTT. This encodes CATSGGPAQHF.